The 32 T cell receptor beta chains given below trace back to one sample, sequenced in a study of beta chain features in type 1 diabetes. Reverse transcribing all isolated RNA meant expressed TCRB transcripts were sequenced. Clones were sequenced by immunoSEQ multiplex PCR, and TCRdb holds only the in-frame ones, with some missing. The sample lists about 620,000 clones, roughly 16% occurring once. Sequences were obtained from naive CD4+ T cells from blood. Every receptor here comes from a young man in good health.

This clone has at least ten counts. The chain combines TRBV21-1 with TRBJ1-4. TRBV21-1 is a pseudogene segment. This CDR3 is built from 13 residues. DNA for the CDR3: TGTGCCAGCAGACATACGAGGGATCGGGAACTGTTTTTT. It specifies CASRHTRDRELFF.

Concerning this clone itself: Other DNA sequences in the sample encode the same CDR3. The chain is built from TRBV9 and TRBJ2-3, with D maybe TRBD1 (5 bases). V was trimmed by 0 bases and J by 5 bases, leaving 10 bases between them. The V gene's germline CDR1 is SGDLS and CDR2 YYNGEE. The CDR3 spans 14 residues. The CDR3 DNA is TGTGCCAGCAGCGTAGGGGGCGCCCGAGATACGCAGTATTTT. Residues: CASSVGGARDTQYF.

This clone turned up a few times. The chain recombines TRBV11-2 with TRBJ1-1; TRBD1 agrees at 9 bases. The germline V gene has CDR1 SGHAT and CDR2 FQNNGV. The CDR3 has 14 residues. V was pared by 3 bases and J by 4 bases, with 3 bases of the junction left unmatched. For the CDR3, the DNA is TGTGCCAGCAGCTTGAGGACAGGGGCCACTGAAGCTTTCTTT. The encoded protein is CASSLRTGATEAFF.

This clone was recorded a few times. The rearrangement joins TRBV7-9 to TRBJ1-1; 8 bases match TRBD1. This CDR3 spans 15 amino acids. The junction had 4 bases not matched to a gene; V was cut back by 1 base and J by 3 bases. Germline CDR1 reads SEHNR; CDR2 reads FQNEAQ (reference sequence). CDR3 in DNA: TGTGCCAGCAGCTTAGGTGCAGGGGGCGACACTGAAGCTTTCTTT. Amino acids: CASSLGAGGDTEAFF.

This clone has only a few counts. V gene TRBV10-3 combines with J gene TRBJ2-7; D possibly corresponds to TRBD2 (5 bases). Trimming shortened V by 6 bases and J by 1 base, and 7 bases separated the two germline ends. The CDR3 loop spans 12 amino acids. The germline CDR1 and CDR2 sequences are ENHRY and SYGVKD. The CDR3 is CAIRGGSYEQYF. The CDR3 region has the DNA TGTGCCATCAGGGGCGGGTCCTACGAGCAGTACTTC.

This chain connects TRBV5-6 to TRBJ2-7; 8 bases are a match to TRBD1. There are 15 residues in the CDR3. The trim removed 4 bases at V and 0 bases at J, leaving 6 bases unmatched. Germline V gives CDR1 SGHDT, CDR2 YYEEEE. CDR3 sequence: CASSRATGDSYEQYF. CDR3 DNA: TGTGCCAGCAGCCGAGCGACAGGGGACTCCTACGAGCAGTACTTC.

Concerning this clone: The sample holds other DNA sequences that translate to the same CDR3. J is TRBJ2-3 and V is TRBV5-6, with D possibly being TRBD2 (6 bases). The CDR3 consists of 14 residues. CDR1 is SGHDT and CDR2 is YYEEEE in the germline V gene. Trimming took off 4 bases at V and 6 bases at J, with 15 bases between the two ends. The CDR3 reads CASSAGLDGDTQYF. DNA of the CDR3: TGTGCCAGCAGCGCGGGGCTGGACGGCGATACGCAGTATTTT.

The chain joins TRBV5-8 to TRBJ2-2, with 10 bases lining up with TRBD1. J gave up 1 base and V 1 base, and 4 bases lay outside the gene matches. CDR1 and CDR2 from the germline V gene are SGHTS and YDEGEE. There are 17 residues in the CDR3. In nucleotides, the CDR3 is TGTGCCAGCAGCTTGCACGGGACAGGGGTGAACACCGGGGAGCTGTTTTTT. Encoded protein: CASSLHGTGVNTGELFF.

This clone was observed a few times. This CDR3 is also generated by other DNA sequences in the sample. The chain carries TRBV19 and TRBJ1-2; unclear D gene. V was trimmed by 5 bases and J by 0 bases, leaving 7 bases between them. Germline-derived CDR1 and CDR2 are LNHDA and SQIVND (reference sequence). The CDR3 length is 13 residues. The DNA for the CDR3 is TGTGCCAGTAGTGTTACCGCTAACTATGGCTACACCTTC. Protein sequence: CASSVTANYGYTF.

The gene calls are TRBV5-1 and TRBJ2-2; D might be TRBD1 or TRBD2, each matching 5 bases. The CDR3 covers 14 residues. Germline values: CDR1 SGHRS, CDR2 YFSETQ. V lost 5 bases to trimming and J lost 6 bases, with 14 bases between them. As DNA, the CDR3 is TGCGCCAGCAGTACCGAGAGGGGACCCGGGGAGCTGTTTTTT. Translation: CASSTERGPGELFF. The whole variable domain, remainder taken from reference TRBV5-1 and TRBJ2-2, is KAGVTQTPRYLIKTRGQQVTLSCSPISGHRSVSWYQQTPGQGLQFLFEYFSETQRNKGNFPGRFSGRQFSNSRSEMNVSTLELGDSALYLCASSTERGPGELFFGEGSRLTVL.

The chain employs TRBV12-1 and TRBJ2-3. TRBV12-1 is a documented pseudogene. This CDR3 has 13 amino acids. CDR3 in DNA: TGTGCCAGCAGCTTTTCCCGCACAGATACGCAGTATTTT. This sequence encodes CASSFSRTDTQYF.

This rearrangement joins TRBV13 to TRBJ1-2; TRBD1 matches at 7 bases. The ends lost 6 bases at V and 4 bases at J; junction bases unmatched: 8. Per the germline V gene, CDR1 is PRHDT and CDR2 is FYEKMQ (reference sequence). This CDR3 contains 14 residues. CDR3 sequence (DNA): TGTGCCAGCAGGATCGCAGGGGGGAGCTATGGCTACACCTTC. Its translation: CASRIAGGSYGYTF.

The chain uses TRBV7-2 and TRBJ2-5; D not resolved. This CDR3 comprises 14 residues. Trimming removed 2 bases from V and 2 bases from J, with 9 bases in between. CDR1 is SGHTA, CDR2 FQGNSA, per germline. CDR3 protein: CASSLRPSQETQYF. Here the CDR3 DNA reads TGTGCCAGCAGCTTAAGGCCTAGTCAAGAGACCCAGTACTTC.

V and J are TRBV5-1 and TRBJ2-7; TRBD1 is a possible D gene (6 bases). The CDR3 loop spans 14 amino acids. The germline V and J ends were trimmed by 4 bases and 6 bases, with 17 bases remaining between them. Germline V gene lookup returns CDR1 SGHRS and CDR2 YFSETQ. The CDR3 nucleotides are TGCGCCAGCAGCGAAGGTTGGACAGCCCCCGAGCAGTACTTC. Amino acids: CASSEGWTAPEQYF. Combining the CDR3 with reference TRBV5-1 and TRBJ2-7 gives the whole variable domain KAGVTQTPRYLIKTRGQQVTLSCSPISGHRSVSWYQQTPGQGLQFLFEYFSETQRNKGNFPGRFSGRQFSNSRSEMNVSTLELGDSALYLCASSEGWTAPEQYFGPGTRLTVT.

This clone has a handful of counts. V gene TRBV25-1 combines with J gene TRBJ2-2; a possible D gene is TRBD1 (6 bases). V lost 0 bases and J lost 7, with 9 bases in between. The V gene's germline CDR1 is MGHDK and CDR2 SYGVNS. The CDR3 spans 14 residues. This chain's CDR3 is CASSEYRGGGELFF. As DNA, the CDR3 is TGTGCCAGCAGTGAATACAGGGGTGGCGGGGAGCTGTTTTTT.

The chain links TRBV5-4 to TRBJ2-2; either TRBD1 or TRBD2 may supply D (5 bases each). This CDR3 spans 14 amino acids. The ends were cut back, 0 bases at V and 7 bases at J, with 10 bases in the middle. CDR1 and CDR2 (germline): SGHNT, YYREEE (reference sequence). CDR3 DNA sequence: TGTGCCAGCAGCTTGGGAGGGGCGAGCGGGGAGCTGTTTTTT. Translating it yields CASSLGGASGELFF.

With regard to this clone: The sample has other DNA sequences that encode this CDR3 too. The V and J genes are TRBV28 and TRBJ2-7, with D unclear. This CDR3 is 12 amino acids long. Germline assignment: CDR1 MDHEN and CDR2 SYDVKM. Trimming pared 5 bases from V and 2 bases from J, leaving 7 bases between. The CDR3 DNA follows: TGTGCCAGCAGTCTGGCAACCTACGAGCAGTACTTC. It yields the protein CASSLATYEQYF.

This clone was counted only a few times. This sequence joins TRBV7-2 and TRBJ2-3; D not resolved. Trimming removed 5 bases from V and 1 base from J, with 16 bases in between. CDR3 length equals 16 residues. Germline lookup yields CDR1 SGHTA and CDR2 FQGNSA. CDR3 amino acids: CASSRATDGGTDTQYF. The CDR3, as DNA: TGTGCCAGCAGCCGCGCGACTGACGGCGGCACAGATACGCAGTATTTT.

CDR3 residues: CASSERQGGEQYF. The CDR3 DNA follows: TGTGCCAGCAGTGAAAGGCAGGGAGGCGAGCAGTACTTC. The chain carries TRBV2 and TRBJ2-7, with TRBD2 as a possible D gene (6 bases). The V gene's germline CDR1 is SNHLY and CDR2 FYNNEI. Between the trimmed V and J ends, which lost 2 bases and 6 bases, there was a span of 11 bases. This CDR3 has 13 amino acids.

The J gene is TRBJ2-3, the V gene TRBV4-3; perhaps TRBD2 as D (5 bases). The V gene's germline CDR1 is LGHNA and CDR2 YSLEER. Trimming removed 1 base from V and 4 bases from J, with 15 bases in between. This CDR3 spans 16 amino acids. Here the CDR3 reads CASSQGAAAWADTQYF. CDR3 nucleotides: TGCGCCAGCAGCCAAGGGGCAGCGGCTTGGGCAGATACGCAGTATTTT.

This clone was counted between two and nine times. As DNA, the CDR3 is TGTGCCAGCAGTCGCTGGGGAGGGGCAAATGAGCAGTTCTTC. It translates to CASSRWGGANEQFF. The rearrangement uses TRBV25-1 and TRBJ2-1; the match to TRBD2 covers 7 bases. Trimming took 5 bases from V and 7 from J; bases not matched to a gene: 8. Germline assignment: CDR1 MGHDK and CDR2 SYGVNS. The CDR3 has 14 amino acids.

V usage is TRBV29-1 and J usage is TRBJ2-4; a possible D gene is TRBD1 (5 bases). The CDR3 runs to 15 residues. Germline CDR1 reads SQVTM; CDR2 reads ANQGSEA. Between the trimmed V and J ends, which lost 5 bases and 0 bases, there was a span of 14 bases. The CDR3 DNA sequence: TGCAGCGTTAACGACAGACGTCTAGCCAAAAACATTCAGTACTTC. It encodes CSVNDRRLAKNIQYF.

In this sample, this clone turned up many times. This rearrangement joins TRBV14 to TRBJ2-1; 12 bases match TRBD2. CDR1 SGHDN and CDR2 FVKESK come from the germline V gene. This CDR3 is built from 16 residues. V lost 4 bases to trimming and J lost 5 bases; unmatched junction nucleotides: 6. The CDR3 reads CASSPTSGRFNNEQFF. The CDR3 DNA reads TGTGCCAGCAGCCCGACTAGCGGGAGATTTAACAATGAGCAGTTCTTC.

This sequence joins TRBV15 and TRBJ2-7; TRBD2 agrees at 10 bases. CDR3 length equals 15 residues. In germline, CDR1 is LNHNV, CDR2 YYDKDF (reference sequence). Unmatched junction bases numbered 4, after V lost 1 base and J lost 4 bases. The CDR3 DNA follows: TGTGCCACCAGCAGAGTAAGCGGGGGGGTTTACGAGCAGTACTTC. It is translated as CATSRVSGGVYEQYF.

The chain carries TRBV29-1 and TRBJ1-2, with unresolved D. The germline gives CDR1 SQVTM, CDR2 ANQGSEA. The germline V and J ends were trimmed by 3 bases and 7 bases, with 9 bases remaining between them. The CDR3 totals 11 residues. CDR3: CSVEREGGYTF. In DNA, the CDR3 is TGCAGCGTTGAGCGGGAAGGTGGCTACACCTTC.

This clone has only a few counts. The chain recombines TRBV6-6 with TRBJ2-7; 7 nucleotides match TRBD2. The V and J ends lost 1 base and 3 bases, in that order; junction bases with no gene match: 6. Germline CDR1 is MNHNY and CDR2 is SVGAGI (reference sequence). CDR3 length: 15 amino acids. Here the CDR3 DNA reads TGTGCCAGCAGTTACTTCACGGGAGGACTCTACGAGCAGTACTTC. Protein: CASSYFTGGLYEQYF.

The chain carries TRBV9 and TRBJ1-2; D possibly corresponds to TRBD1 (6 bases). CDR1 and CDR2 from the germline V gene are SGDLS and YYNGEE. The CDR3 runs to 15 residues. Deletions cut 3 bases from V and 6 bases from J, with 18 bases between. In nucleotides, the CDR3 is TGTGCCAGCAGCGCCGTGGACAGTATCAGGAATGGCTACACCTTC. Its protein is CASSAVDSIRNGYTF.

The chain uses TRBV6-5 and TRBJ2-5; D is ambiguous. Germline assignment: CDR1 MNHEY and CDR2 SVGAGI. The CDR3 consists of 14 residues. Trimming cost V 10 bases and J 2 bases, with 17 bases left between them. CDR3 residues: CAIRTSLEQETQYF. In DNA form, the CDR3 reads TGTGCCATCAGGACGAGTCTAGAGCAAGAGACCCAGTACTTC.

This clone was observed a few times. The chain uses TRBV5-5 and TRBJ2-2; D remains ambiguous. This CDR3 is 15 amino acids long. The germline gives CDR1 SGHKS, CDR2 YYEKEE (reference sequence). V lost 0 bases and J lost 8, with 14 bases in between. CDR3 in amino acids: CASSLGIEWFGELFF. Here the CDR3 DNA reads TGTGCCAGCAGCTTGGGAATCGAATGGTTTGGGGAGCTGTTTTTT.

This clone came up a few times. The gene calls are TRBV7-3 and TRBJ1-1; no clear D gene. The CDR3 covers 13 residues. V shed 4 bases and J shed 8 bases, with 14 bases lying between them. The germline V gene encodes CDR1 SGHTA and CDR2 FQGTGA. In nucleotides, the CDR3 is TGTGCCAGCAGCTCCTCCCCGAGAGCCGAAGCTTTCTTT. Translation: CASSSSPRAEAFF.

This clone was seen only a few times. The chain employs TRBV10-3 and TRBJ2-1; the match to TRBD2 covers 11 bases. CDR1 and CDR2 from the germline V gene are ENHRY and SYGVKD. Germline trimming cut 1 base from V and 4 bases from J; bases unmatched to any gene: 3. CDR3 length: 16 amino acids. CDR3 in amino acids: CAISEFIAGGYNEQFF. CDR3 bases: TGTGCCATCAGTGAGTTCATAGCGGGAGGGTACAATGAGCAGTTCTTC.

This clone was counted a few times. The CDR3 loop is CASSLDPGTSYEQYF. The CDR3 nucleotides read TGCGCCAGCAGCTTGGACCCCGGGACCTCCTACGAGCAGTACTTC. This chain uses TRBV5-1 with TRBJ2-7, with D perhaps given as TRBD1 or TRBD2 (5 bases each). Germline V gene lookup returns CDR1 SGHRS and CDR2 YFSETQ. The germline V and J ends were trimmed by 0 bases and 0 bases, with 10 bases remaining between them. The CDR3 loop spans 15 amino acids. The full variable domain, its missing parts supplied by reference TRBV5-1 and TRBJ2-7, is KAGVTQTPRYLIKTRGQQVTLSCSPISGHRSVSWYQQTPGQGLQFLFEYFSETQRNKGNFPGRFSGRQFSNSRSEMNVSTLELGDSALYLCASSLDPGTSYEQYFGPGTRLTVT.